The 22 T cell receptor beta chains below were found in one sample sequenced in a study of Ad26.COV2.S vaccination and SARS-CoV-2 variants. Data came from immunoSEQ multiplex PCR; TCRdb stores just in-frame clones and leaves some out. The data show approximately 450,000 clones, about 93% seen once. Regarding treatment: 19 received Ad26.COV2.S at low or high dose, single or two shots; about 5 received placebo; per-sample allocation not given. At day 63 after the first vaccine or placebo injection, samples were drawn. This sample comprised peripheral blood, obtained in a trial of Ad26.COV2.S vaccine versus placebo. The receptors were sampled from a person between 18 and 59 years old who received the Ad26.COV2.S COVID-19 vaccine or a placebo.

V is TRBV4-1 and J is TRBJ2-2; 8 bases are shared with TRBD2. Per germline, CDR1 MGHRA and CDR2 YSYEKL. This CDR3 is 17 amino acids long. The V segment lost 1 base and the J segment 3 bases; nucleotides outside the gene matches: 7. The CDR3 sequence: CASSQGASGLDTGELFF. The CDR3 DNA follows: TGCGCCAGCAGCCAAGGGGCTAGCGGGTTAGACACCGGGGAGCTGTTTTTT.

The rearrangement links TRBV7-2 to TRBJ2-7, with D possibly being TRBD2 (6 bases). From germline, CDR1 is SGHTA and CDR2 FQGNSA. The V end lost 1 base, the J end lost 2 bases, and 12 bases lay between the germline ends. The CDR3 sequence is 15 residues long. Here the CDR3 reads CASSLEGVAAYEQYF. The CDR3 bases are TGTGCCAGCAGCTTAGAAGGTGTAGCGGCCTACGAGCAGTACTTC.

The rearrangement joins TRBV10-3 to TRBJ2-7, with 10 positions matching TRBD2. Looked up from germline, CDR1 is ENHRY and CDR2 is SYGVKD. CDR3 length: 15 residues. V lost 2 bases, J lost 3 bases, and 4 bases stayed unmatched. This CDR3 is CAISEALAGDYEQYF. DNA for the CDR3: TGTGCCATCAGTGAGGCTCTAGCGGGAGACTACGAGCAGTACTTC.

The chain employs TRBV27 and TRBJ1-5; D not certain. CDR1 and CDR2 from the germline V gene are MNHEY and SMNVEV (reference sequence). This CDR3 is 14 amino acids long. V gave up 3 bases and J gave up 5 bases, with 11 bases separating them. The CDR3 coding sequence is TGTGCCAGCAGTTTGTGGGCATCGGATCAGCCCCAGCATTTT. Translating gives CASSLWASDQPQHF.

This chain links TRBV28 with TRBJ2-1, with 7 positions matching TRBD2. Germline V gene data show CDR1 as MDHEN and CDR2 as SYDVKM. The CDR3 totals 14 residues. The J segment lost 3 bases and the V segment lost 8 bases, leaving 7 bases of the junction unmatched. CDR3 loop: CASVGTIRYNEQFF. CDR3 DNA: TGTGCCAGCGTCGGGACTATTCGCTACAATGAGCAGTTCTTC.

The genes are TRBV7-5 and TRBJ2-1; the table's D call of TRBD2 was not tested on the DNA. TRBV7-5 is given as a pseudogene. This CDR3 is built from 13 residues. CDR3 residues: CVRSLIRENEQFF. The CDR3 DNA sequence: TGTGTCAGAAGCTTAATCCGAGAAAATGAGCAGTTCTTC.

J is TRBJ2-1 and V is TRBV7-8; D is unresolved. The CDR3 consists of 16 residues. Germline CDR1 reads SGHVS; CDR2 reads FQNEAQ. Trimming took 4 bases from V and 6 from J, leaving 19 bases between them. The CDR3 nucleotides are TGTGCCAGCAGCTCTCGTGAGAGGACCGGAGTCAATGAGCAGTTCTTC. This gives the protein CASSSRERTGVNEQFF.

The V call is TRBV19, the J call TRBJ2-5; D gene uncertain. CDR1 is LNHDA, CDR2 SQIVND, per germline (reference sequence). CDR3 length: 15 residues. The V end lost 5 bases, the J end lost 0 bases, and 13 bases lay between the germline ends. Written as DNA, the CDR3 is TGTGCCAGTAGTGGTGGGCCCCCGTACCAAGAGACCCAGTACTTC. Amino acids: CASSGGPPYQETQYF.

This CDR3 reads CSASRQPGGKLFF. The DNA for the CDR3 is TGCAGTGCTAGTCGGCAGCCAGGGGGAAAACTGTTTTTT. V usage is TRBV20-1 and J usage is TRBJ1-4, with 7 bases fitting TRBD1. CDR3 length: 13 residues. V lost 3 bases and J lost 10; bases outside the gene matches: 8. The germline V gene encodes CDR1 DFQATT and CDR2 SNEGSKA (reference sequence).

The V and J genes are TRBV4-1 and TRBJ2-3, with 11 bases aligning to TRBD2. Per the germline V gene, CDR1 is MGHRA and CDR2 is YSYEKL. The CDR3 is made up of 16 amino acids. The J segment lost 2 bases and the V segment lost 2 bases, leaving 3 bases of the junction unmatched. CDR3 amino acids: CASSQIAGGLTDTQYF. The CDR3 DNA is TGCGCCAGCAGCCAAATAGCGGGAGGGCTCACAGATACGCAGTATTTT.

The J gene is TRBJ2-7, the V gene TRBV4-3; TRBD1 aligns across 11 bases. Germline CDR1 is LGHNA and CDR2 is YSLEER. The CDR3 contains 17 residues. With 2 bases clipped from V and 2 bases from J, the junction kept 8 bases outside the gene matches. CDR3 residues: CASSQLPGTGGTYEQYF. In DNA form, the CDR3 reads TGCGCCAGCAGCCAACTCCCCGGGACAGGGGGGACCTACGAGCAGTACTTC.

This clone was found once. The chain employs TRBV2 and TRBJ2-2; 12 bases map to TRBD2. V lost 9 bases and J lost 3; bases outside the gene matches: 8. This CDR3 has 16 amino acids. The germline V gene has CDR1 SNHLY and CDR2 FYNNEI. CDR3 residues: CARTSGRSMDTGELFF. The CDR3 nucleotides are TGTGCCAGAACTAGCGGGAGGTCAATGGACACCGGGGAGCTGTTTTTT.

The gene calls are TRBV4-3 and TRBJ1-5; TRBD1 agrees at 7 bases. The J segment lost 3 bases and the V segment lost 1 base, leaving 6 bases of the junction unmatched. Germline lookup yields CDR1 LGHNA and CDR2 YSLEER. The CDR3 is 16 residues long. The CDR3 sequence: CASSQGRQGVNQPQHF. The CDR3 DNA follows: TGCGCCAGCAGCCAAGGACGACAGGGAGTCAATCAGCCCCAGCATTTT.

This clone was counted between two and nine times. V usage is TRBV9 and J usage is TRBJ1-4; D gene uncertain. In germline, CDR1 is SGDLS, CDR2 YYNGEE. The CDR3 runs 12 residues. Trimming left V 3 bases short and J 13 bases short, with 13 bases between. Written as DNA, the CDR3 is TGTGCCAGCAGCGGGATCGGGTACCCACTGTTTTTT. The encoded protein is CASSGIGYPLFF.

The J gene is TRBJ2-5, the V gene TRBV4-3; the D gene is possibly TRBD1 (6 bases). The CDR3 is 16 residues long. Per the germline V gene, CDR1 is LGHNA and CDR2 is YSLEER. Deletions cut 0 bases from V and 4 bases from J, with 15 bases between. CDR3 sequence reads: CASSQDYRDNGETQYF. The CDR3 nucleotides are TGCGCCAGCAGCCAAGATTACAGGGACAATGGAGAGACCCAGTACTTC.

V is TRBV6-6 and J is TRBJ2-1; D might be TRBD1 (5 bases). Germline loops: CDR1 MNHNY, CDR2 SVGAGI (reference sequence). Trimming removed 2 bases from V and 3 bases from J, with 8 bases in between. The CDR3 extends over 14 amino acids. The CDR3: CASSYTGVYNEQFF. The CDR3 DNA follows: TGTGCCAGCAGTTACACAGGAGTCTACAATGAGCAGTTCTTC.

This clone appeared a single time. The chain combines TRBV6-5 with TRBJ2-7; D perhaps matches TRBD1 (5 bases). The germline CDR1 and CDR2 sequences are MNHEY and SVGAGI. V dropped 9 bases and J dropped 3 bases, with 15 bases sitting between them. The CDR3 loop spans 13 amino acids. CDR3 loop: CARLSGQGYEQYF. CDR3 bases: TGTGCCAGACTGTCGGGTCAGGGCTACGAGCAGTACTTC.

V gene TRBV19 combines with J gene TRBJ2-7, with 7 bases aligning to TRBD1. The germline V gene encodes CDR1 LNHDA and CDR2 SQIVND (reference sequence). Germline trimming cut 7 bases from V and 7 bases from J; bases unmatched to any gene: 13. This CDR3 is 14 amino acids long. The CDR3 sequence: CASTPTGNYGEQYF. The CDR3 nucleotides are TGTGCCAGTACCCCGACAGGGAACTACGGGGAGCAGTACTTC.

The gene calls are TRBV10-1 and TRBJ2-3; TRBD2 aligns across 10 bases. Germline lookup yields CDR1 WNHNN and CDR2 SYGVQD (reference sequence). The CDR3 runs to 17 residues. With V trimmed by 0 bases and J by 2 bases, 5 bases remained unmatched. The DNA for the CDR3 is TGCGCCAGCAGTGAGTCGGGGCTAGCGGGGGACACAGATACGCAGTATTTT. It translates to CASSESGLAGDTDTQYF.

The chain uses TRBV5-1 and TRBJ1-6; no definite D call. V was clipped by 2 bases and J by 7 bases, with 7 bases between them. Looked up from germline, CDR1 is SGHRS and CDR2 is YFSETQ. The CDR3 length is 13 residues. CDR3 in DNA: TGCGCCAGCAGCTTTAAACAGAATTCACCCCTCCACTTT. Its translation: CASSFKQNSPLHF. Full variable domain (missing parts from reference TRBV5-1 and TRBJ1-6): KAGVTQTPRYLIKTRGQQVTLSCSPISGHRSVSWYQQTPGQGLQFLFEYFSETQRNKGNFPGRFSGRQFSNSRSEMNVSTLELGDSALYLCASSFKQNSPLHFGNGTRLTVT.

The rearrangement links TRBV10-3 to TRBJ2-3; D gene ambiguous. Germline CDR1 reads ENHRY; CDR2 reads SYGVKD. Between the trimmed V and J ends, which lost 0 bases and 2 bases, there was a span of 9 bases. The CDR3 runs to 15 residues. CDR3 sequence reads: CAISESIALTDTQYF. In DNA, the CDR3 is TGTGCCATCAGTGAGTCGATTGCGCTCACAGATACGCAGTATTTT.

J is TRBJ2-1 and V is TRBV11-2; the D gene is possibly TRBD1 (6 bases). CDR3 size: 15 residues. Trimming left V 2 bases short and J 9 bases short, with 17 bases between. Germline lookup yields CDR1 SGHAT and CDR2 FQNNGV. Here the CDR3 DNA reads TGTGCCAGCAGCTTAACCCCCGGACAGTATAGTGAGCAGTTCTTC. Encoded protein: CASSLTPGQYSEQFF.